This paragraph covers one T cell receptor (beta chain) sequence. Its antigen is currently unknown. The source of the sample is a study of T cell responses to AZD1222 COVID-19 vaccine. Assay used: immunoSEQ multiplex PCR; TCRdb lists only in-frame clones, some missing. The repertoire table contains about 140,000 clones. General study points: The sample set comprised mostly white British donors with more females, and clonal diversity was possibly underestimated. Targeting of unmutated variant regions was reportedly seen in nearly half of spike-specific TCRs. Baseline serostatus was positive in only six AZD1222 recipients.

The receptor's source is an adult in good health. The sample comprised peripheral blood.

The CDR3 DNA follows: TGCGCCAGCAGCTCGGAAAGGGTTAACACTGAAGCTTTCTTT. The encoded protein is CASSSERVNTEAFF. The chain is built from TRBV5-1 and TRBJ1-1; D ambiguous. The V end was cut by 3 bases, the J end by 2 bases, with 11 bases between. The CDR3 spans 14 residues. Per germline, CDR1 SGHRS and CDR2 YFSETQ.